The 8 T cell receptor beta chains below come from one sample, sequenced in a study of blood T cell repertoires in COVID-19. Measured with immunoSEQ multiplex PCR; TCRdb has only the in-frame clones, and not every one. In the table there are about 120,000 clones, nearly 90% of which are singletons. The specimen was peripheral blood. All receptors come from a woman aged 60 to 75 with COVID-19, enrolled during active disease.

The J gene is TRBJ1-1, the V gene TRBV4-3; no definite D call. Looked up from germline, CDR1 is LGHNA and CDR2 is YSLEER. Trimming removed 5 bases at V and 1 base at J, with 11 bases between. This CDR3 is built from 14 residues. The CDR3 nucleotides are TGCGCCAGCAGCAGGAGTTTAGGGAACACTGAAGCTTTCTTT. It codes for CASSRSLGNTEAFF.

This clone was recorded once. The chain combines TRBV7-2 with TRBJ1-1; no clear D gene. The CDR3 is 14 residues long. The V gene lost 2 bases and the J gene lost 3 bases, with 10 bases spanning the gap. Germline values: CDR1 SGHTA, CDR2 FQGNSA. The CDR3 reads CASSLMAGYTEAFF. CDR3 bases: TGTGCCAGCAGCTTAATGGCGGGTTACACTGAAGCTTTCTTT.

CDR3: CASSGRVSSYGYTF. The CDR3 nucleotides are TGTGCCAGCAGCGGCCGGGTCTCTTCCTATGGCTACACCTTC. V usage is TRBV7-2 and J usage is TRBJ1-2; D not resolved. V was pared by 5 bases and J by 4 bases, with 14 bases between. CDR1 is SGHTA, CDR2 FQGNSA, per germline. The CDR3 runs to 14 residues. The full variable domain, in which reference TRBV7-2 and TRBJ1-2 provide the parts outside the CDR3, is GAGVSQSPSNKVTEKGKDVELRCDPISGHTALYWYRQSLGQGLEFLIYFQGNSAPDKSGLPSDRFSAERTGGSVSTLTIQRTQQEDSAVYLCASSGRVSSYGYTFGSGTRLTVV.

The V and J genes are TRBV18 and TRBJ2-3; D gene ambiguous. The CDR3 is 16 amino acids. Deletions cut 0 bases from V and 2 bases from J, with 12 bases between. Germline V lookup: CDR1 KGHSH, CDR2 LQKENI. The CDR3 sequence is CASSPPPSMYTDTQYF. The CDR3 DNA follows: TGTGCCAGCTCACCACCCCCTAGTATGTACACAGATACGCAGTATTTT.

This rearrangement joins TRBV18 to TRBJ2-6, with TRBD1 matching over 7 bases. The trim removed 2 bases at V and 2 bases at J, leaving 15 bases unmatched. Germline-derived CDR1 and CDR2 are KGHSH and LQKENI. This CDR3 comprises 20 residues. DNA for the CDR3: TGTGCCAGCTCACCAGGGTACAGACAGGGACGAGGGGCTGGGGCCAACGTCCTGACTTTC. The encoded protein is CASSPGYRQGRGAGANVLTF.

This chain uses TRBV18 with TRBJ1-2; 7 bases are a match to TRBD1. Trimming at V came to 6 bases and at J to 2 bases, leaving 9 bases not matched to a gene. This CDR3 contains 15 residues. Germline assignment: CDR1 KGHSH and CDR2 LQKENI. In DNA, the CDR3 is TGTGCCAGCTCCCGCCTGACGGGACAGAACTATGGCTACACCTTC. Amino acids: CASSRLTGQNYGYTF.

The rearrangement joins TRBV7-2 to TRBJ1-1; D might be TRBD1 (5 bases). Per the germline V gene, CDR1 is SGHTA and CDR2 is FQGNSA. This CDR3 contains 14 residues. V was cut by 5 bases and J by 5 bases, with 15 bases left in between. CDR3 bases: TGTGCCAGCAGCACGGAGCAGGGTTTGACTGAAGCTTTCTTT. This encodes CASSTEQGLTEAFF.

This rearrangement joins TRBV5-4 to TRBJ2-2; TRBD1 is a possible D gene (7 bases). V shed 0 bases and J shed 5 bases, with 17 bases lying between them. Germline V gene sequence: CDR1 SGHNT, CDR2 YYREEE (reference sequence). CDR3 size: 17 residues. The CDR3 region is CASSLGGAGQITGELFF. CDR3 sequence (DNA): TGTGCCAGCAGCTTGGGGGGTGCGGGACAGATTACCGGGGAGCTGTTTTTT.